Sequencing of this T cell receptor (beta chain) was carried out in a study of blood T cell repertoires in COVID-19. This clone has only a few counts. Germline CDR1 reads SGHTA; CDR2 reads FQGNSA. V shed 3 bases, J shed 8 bases, and the junction held 11 bases outside the gene matches. The CDR3 runs 15 residues. This table comes from immunoSEQ multiplex PCR, and its TCRdb copy is limited to in-frame clones, with some not included. The table lists approximately 110,000 clones, 84% of them singletons. Sequencing was done on a sample of peripheral blood. This TCR came from a woman aged 50 to 60 with acute or convalescent COVID-19. The chain carries TRBV7-2 and TRBJ1-2; 8 bases are a match to TRBD1. The CDR3 is CASSFSGTGLGGYTF. Here the CDR3 DNA reads TGTGCCAGCAGCTTCTCCGGGACAGGCCTGGGGGGCTACACCTTC.